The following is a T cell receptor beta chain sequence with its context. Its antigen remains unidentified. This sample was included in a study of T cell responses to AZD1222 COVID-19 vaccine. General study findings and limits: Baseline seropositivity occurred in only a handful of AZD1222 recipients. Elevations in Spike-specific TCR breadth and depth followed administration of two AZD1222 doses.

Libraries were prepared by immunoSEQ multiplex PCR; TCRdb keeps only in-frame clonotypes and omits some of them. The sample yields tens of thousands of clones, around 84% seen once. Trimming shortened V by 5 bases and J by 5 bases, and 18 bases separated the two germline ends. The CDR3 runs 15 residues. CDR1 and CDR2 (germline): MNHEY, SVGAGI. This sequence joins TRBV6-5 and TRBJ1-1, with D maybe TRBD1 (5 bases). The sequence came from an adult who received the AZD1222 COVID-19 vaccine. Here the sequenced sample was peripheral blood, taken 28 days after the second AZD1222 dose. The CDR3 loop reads CASSQSRGGGTEAFF. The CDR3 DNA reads TGTGCCAGCAGTCAGTCCCGGGGGGGAGGTACTGAAGCTTTCTTT.